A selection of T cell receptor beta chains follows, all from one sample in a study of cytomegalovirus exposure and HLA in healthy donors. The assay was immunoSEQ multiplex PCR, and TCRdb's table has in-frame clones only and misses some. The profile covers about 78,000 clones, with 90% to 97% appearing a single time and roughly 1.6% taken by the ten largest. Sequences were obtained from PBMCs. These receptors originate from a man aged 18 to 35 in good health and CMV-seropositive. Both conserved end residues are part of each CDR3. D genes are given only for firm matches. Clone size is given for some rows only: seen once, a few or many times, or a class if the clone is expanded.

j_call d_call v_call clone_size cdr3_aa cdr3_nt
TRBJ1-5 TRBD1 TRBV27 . CASSLRTGGNQPQHF TGTGCCAGCAGTTTAAGGACAGGGGGAAATCAGCCCCAGCATTTT
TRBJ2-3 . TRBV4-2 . CASSQDAGPSSDTQYF TGTGCCAGCAGCCAAGATGCCGGGCCTAGCTCTGATACGCAGTATTTT
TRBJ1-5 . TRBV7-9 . CASSLQGGQPQHF TGTGCCAGCAGCTTACAGGGCGGTCAGCCCCAGCATTTT
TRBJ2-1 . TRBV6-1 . CASSDWRAGEQFF TGTGCCAGCAGTGACTGGCGGGCGGGTGAGCAGTTCTTC
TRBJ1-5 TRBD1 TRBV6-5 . CASGTGGASNQPQHF TGTGCCAGCGGGACAGGGGGAGCGAGCAATCAGCCCCAGCATTTT
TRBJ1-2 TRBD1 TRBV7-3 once CASSSTGGFDGYTF TGTGCCAGCAGCTCAACAGGGGGCTTCGATGGCTACACCTTC
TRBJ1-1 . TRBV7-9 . CASSLPRSDTEAFF TGTGCCAGCAGCTTACCACGGAGCGACACTGAAGCTTTCTTT
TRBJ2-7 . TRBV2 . CASSGSAYEQYF TGTGCCAGCAGTGGGTCCGCGTACGAGCAGTACTTC
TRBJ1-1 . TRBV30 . CAWSGQDWNTEAFF TGTGCCTGGAGTGGCCAAGACTGGAACACTGAAGCTTTCTTT
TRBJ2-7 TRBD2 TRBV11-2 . CASSLRTSGRGYEQYF TGTGCCAGCAGCCTCCGGACTAGCGGGAGAGGCTACGAGCAGTACTTC
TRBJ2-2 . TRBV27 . CASSYNPIIGTNTGELFF TGTGCCAGCAGCTATAATCCTATTATCGGGACTAACACCGGGGAGCTGTTTTTT
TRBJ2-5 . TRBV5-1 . CASSLLAGAETQYF TGCGCCAGCAGCTTGCTAGCAGGGGCGGAGACCCAGTACTTC
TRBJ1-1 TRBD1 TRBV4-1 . CASSQVQGAAEAFF TGCGCCAGCAGCCAAGTGCAGGGGGCAGCTGAAGCTTTCTTT
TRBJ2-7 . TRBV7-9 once CASSWDSVIYEQYF TGTGCCAGCAGCTGGGATAGCGTGATCTACGAGCAGTACTTC
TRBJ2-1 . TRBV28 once CASQTGDFPNEQFF TGTGCCAGCCAGACGGGGGACTTCCCGAATGAGCAGTTCTTC
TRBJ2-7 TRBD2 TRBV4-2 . CASSSRTSGSSSEQYF TGTGCCAGCAGCTCACGGACTAGCGGGAGTAGCAGCGAGCAGTACTTC
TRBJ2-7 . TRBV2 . CASTPGGGSYEQYF TGTGCCAGCACTCCCGGGGGCGGGAGCTACGAGCAGTACTTC
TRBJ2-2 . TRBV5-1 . CASSPATGNTGELFF TGCGCCAGCAGCCCCGCGACAGGAAACACCGGGGAGCTGTTTTTT
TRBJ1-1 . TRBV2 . CASSEGRKAFF TGTGCCAGCAGTGAAGGCAGGAAAGCTTTCTTT
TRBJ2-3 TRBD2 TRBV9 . CASSPRGGEGTQYF TGTGCCAGCAGCCCTCGGGGGGGGGAAGGTACGCAGTATTTT
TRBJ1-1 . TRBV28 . CASSLRSAKGTEAFF TGTGCCAGCAGTTTACGGTCCGCTAAGGGGACAGAAGCTTTCTTT
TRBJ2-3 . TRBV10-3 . CAIKSFTDTQYF TGTGCCATCAAGAGTTTCACAGATACGCAGTATTTT
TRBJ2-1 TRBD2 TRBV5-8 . CASRPEFGGSYNEQFF TGTGCCAGCAGACCAGAATTCGGGGGGTCCTACAATGAGCAGTTCTTC
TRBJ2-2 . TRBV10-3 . CAIMAGVGPGELFF TGTGCCATCATGGCCGGAGTAGGTCCCGGGGAGCTGTTTTTT
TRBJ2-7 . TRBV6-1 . CASSIQVSVNEQYF TGTGCCAGCAGTATCCAGGTCTCGGTAAACGAGCAGTACTTC
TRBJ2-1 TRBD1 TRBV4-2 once CASSRSPGQDQQRYNEQFF TGTGCCAGCAGCCGAAGTCCAGGACAGGATCAACAGAGGTACAATGAGCAGTTCTTC
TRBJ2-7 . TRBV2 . CASSEPSSYEQYF TGTGCCAGCAGTGAGCCTAGCTCCTACGAGCAGTACTTC
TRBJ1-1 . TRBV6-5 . CASSFWGRMNTEAFF TGTGCCAGCAGTTTTTGGGGCCGCATGAACACTGAAGCTTTCTTT
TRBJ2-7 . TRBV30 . CAGGPDSYEQYF TGTGCCGGCGGGCCCGACTCCTACGAGCAGTACTTC
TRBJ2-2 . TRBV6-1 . CASSEGGIYTGELFF TGTGCCAGCAGTGAAGGAGGGATTTACACCGGGGAGCTGTTTTTT
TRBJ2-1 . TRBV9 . CASSVEVGANEQFF TGTGCCAGCAGCGTAGAGGTAGGGGCTAATGAGCAGTTCTTC
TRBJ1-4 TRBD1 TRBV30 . CAWSPGGSEEKLFF TGTGCCTGGAGTCCAGGGGGCTCAGAAGAAAAACTGTTTTTT
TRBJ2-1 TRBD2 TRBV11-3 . CASSPWTSASYNEQFF TGTGCCAGCAGCCCCTGGACTAGCGCCTCCTACAATGAGCAGTTCTTC
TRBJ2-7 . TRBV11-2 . CASSPTAGWEQYF TGTGCCAGCAGTCCTACGGCCGGGTGGGAGCAGTACTTC
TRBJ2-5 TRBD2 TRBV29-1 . CSVDGTTQETQYF TGCAGCGTCGATGGGACTACCCAAGAGACCCAGTACTTC
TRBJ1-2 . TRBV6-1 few CASREGVWFRGTHRNYGYTF TGTGCCAGCAGGGAAGGGGTCTGGTTTAGGGGGACACACCGTAACTATGGCTACACCTTC
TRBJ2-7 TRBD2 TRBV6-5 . CASSYTSGSYEQYF TGTGCCAGCAGTTACACTAGCGGGAGTTACGAGCAGTACTTC
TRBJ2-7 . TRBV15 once CATSRARDYEQYF TGTGCCACCAGCAGAGCCCGGGACTACGAGCAGTACTTC
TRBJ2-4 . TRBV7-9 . CASSPPSGSGGAKNIQYF TGTGCCAGCAGCCCCCCGAGCGGGTCAGGCGGCGCCAAAAACATTCAGTACTTC
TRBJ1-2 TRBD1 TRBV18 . CASSPGTDGYTF TGTGCCAGCTCACCGGGGACAGACGGCTACACCTTC
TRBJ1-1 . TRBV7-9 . CASSPRGPYTEAFF TGTGCCAGCAGCCCAAGGGGTCCCTACACTGAAGCTTTCTTT
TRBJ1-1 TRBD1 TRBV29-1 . CSGDRDTEAFF TGCAGTGGGGACAGGGACACTGAAGCTTTCTTT
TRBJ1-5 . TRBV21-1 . CASSKGAPWGDQPQHF TGTGCCAGCAGCAAAGGAGCCCCCTGGGGAGATCAGCCCCAGCATTTT
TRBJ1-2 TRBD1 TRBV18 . CASSPGQGMDGYTF TGTGCCAGCTCACCGGGACAGGGGATGGATGGCTACACCTTC
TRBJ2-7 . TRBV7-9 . CASSPNYGGDEQYF TGTGCCAGCAGCCCAAATTATGGCGGGGACGAGCAGTACTTC
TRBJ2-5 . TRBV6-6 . CASSYGGGGETQYF TGTGCCAGCAGTTATGGGGGCGGTGGCGAGACCCAGTACTTC
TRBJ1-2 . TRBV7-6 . CASSLNEGYGYGYTF TGTGCCAGCAGCTTAAATGAGGGTTACGGCTATGGCTACACCTTC
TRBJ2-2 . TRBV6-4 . CASSDSWLTGELFF TGTGCCAGCAGTGACTCCTGGCTCACCGGGGAGCTGTTTTTT
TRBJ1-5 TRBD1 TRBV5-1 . CASSPGTGLSNQPQHF TGCGCCAGCAGCCCCGGGACAGGGCTTAGCAATCAGCCCCAGCATTTT
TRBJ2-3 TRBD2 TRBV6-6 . CASSSQGTSGSNTQYF TGTGCCAGCAGTTCTCAAGGGACTAGCGGGAGTAATACGCAGTATTTT
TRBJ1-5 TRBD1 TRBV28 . CASSSGAGGNQPQHF TGTGCCAGCAGTTCCGGGGCAGGGGGGAATCAGCCCCAGCATTTT
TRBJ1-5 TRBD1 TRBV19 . CASSIQGAYGNQPQHF TGTGCCAGTAGTATACAGGGGGCGTATGGCAATCAGCCCCAGCATTTT
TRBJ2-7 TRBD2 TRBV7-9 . CASSLVPTSTRSYEQYF TGTGCCAGCAGCTTAGTTCCGACTAGCACGCGCTCCTACGAGCAGTACTTC
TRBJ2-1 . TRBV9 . CASSVGSSYNEQFF TGTGCCAGCAGCGTAGGGAGCTCCTACAATGAGCAGTTCTTC
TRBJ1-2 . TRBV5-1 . CASSTGGGIGYTF TGCGCCAGCAGCACCGGGGGAGGGATCGGCTACACCTTC